The clone carrying this T cell receptor (beta chain) has just a few counts. Alpha and beta constant-region primers primed reverse transcription of approximately 500 ng RNA. Separate chain-specific third strand synthesis with multiplexing indices produced the alpha and beta libraries. Second strand DNA was synthesized using a primer at the SP2 site. In TCRdb, the 5' RACE reads were re-called with MiXCR into one record per CDR3 protein. The sample has some 8,600 distinct CDR3 sequences, roughly 8.1% seen once; the top ten hold roughly 10%. These data originate in a study of HIV-infected patients and healthy controls. Follow-up blood was drawn about 14 weeks, roughly three months, after antiretroviral therapy began. No cell fractionation was done, so the repertoire covers all unsorted peripheral blood T cells. Donors lacked febrile or AIDS-related illness, tumors, and hepatitis B or C coinfection. The material was blood, obtained during antiretroviral therapy. The clonotype comes from an adult with HIV infection.

The CDR3 is CASSLGQGAKNIQYF. The CDR3 nucleotides are TGTGCCAGCAGTTTAGGGCAGGGCGCCAAAAACATTCAGTACTTC. V gene TRBV27 combines with J gene TRBJ2-4, with TRBD1 as a possible D gene (5 bases). Trimming cost V 2 bases and J 1 base, with 9 bases left between them. Looked up from germline, CDR1 is MNHEY and CDR2 is SMNVEV (reference sequence). This CDR3 is 15 amino acids long.